The 2 T cell receptor beta chains below come from one sample, sequenced in a study of T cell changes during pregnancy in multiple sclerosis. Generated by immunoSEQ multiplex PCR, the TCRdb table keeps only in-frame clones and is missing some. The sample yields tens of thousands of clones, around 93% seen once. Material: peripheral blood, obtained in the second trimester of pregnancy. These receptors were taken from a female donor with multiple sclerosis, enrolled in a pregnancy study.

The rearrangement uses TRBV2 and TRBJ2-7; tentatively, D is TRBD1 (7 bases). Between the trimmed V and J ends, which lost 7 bases and 0 bases, there was a span of 22 bases. The CDR3 loop spans 17 amino acids. Germline assignment: CDR1 SNHLY and CDR2 FYNNEI. CDR3 sequence: CASIGRQGSSSSYEQYF. The CDR3 region has the DNA TGTGCCAGCATCGGGAGACAGGGCTCTTCGAGCTCCTACGAGCAGTACTTC.

V and J are TRBV19 and TRBJ1-3; D is possibly TRBD1 (6 bases). Trimming took off 5 bases at V and 2 bases at J, with 10 bases between the two ends. Germline CDR1 is LNHDA and CDR2 is SQIVND (reference sequence). This CDR3 contains 14 residues. CDR3 DNA: TGTGCCAGTAGTCCCAGGGGTGCTGGAAACACCATATATTTT. Translation gives CASSPRGAGNTIYF.